Sequencing of this T cell receptor (beta chain) was carried out in a study of cytomegalovirus exposure and HLA in healthy donors. At the level of the study: An earlier analysis identified 117 million unique TCR beta sequences in about 180 million T cells.

It was with 60 Vbeta and 13 Jbeta primers that the PCR ran. TCRdb keeps only in-frame clones here, not all; method: immunoSEQ multiplex PCR. The sample consists of over 100,000 clones, roughly 70% of them appearing once. The CDR3 runs to 16 residues. The V gene's germline CDR1 is SGHRS and CDR2 YFSETQ. With 4 bases removed from V and 4 bases from J, the gap between germline ends came to 17 bases. The sequence came from a woman in her thirties in good health and CMV-seronegative. Source material: PBMCs. V usage is TRBV5-1 and J usage is TRBJ1-4; D may be TRBD1 (5 bases). The CDR3 is CASSIGASGGNEKLFF. The CDR3 DNA reads TGCGCCAGCAGCATCGGGGCCTCGGGGGGTAATGAAAAACTGTTTTTT.